This T cell receptor beta chain was recorded in a study of pediatric ulcerative colitis. CDR1 MRHNA and CDR2 SNTAGT come from the germline V gene. Trimming took 2 bases from V and 3 from J; bases not matched to a gene: 2. The CDR3 sequence is 14 residues long. Clones were sequenced by immunoSEQ multiplex PCR, and TCRdb holds only the in-frame ones, with some missing. The profile shows about 32,000 clones, roughly four fifths of them singletons. V usage is TRBV6-4 and J usage is TRBJ2-3; TRBD1 agrees at 7 bases. The specimen sequenced was blood. The TCR comes from a boy under 18 with severe ulcerative colitis. The DNA for the CDR3 is TGTGCCAGCAGTGACAGGGGGCAGACAGATACGCAGTATTTT. This translates into CASSDRGQTDTQYF.